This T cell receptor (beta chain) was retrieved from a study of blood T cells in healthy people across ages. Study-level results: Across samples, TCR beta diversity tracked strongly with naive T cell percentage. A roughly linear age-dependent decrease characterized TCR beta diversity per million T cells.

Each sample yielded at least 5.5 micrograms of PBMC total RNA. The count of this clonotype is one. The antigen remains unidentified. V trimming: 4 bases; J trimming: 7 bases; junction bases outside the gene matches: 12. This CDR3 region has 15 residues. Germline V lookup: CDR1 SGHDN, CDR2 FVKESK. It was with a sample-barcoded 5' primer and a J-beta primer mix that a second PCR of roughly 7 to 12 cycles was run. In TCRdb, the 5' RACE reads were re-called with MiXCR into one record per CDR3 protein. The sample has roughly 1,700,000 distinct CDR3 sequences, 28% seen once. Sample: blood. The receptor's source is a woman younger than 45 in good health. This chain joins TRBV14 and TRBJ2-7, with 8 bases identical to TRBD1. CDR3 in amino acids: CASSPRQGQLNEQYF. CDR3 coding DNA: TGTGCCAGCAGCCCTAGACAGGGGCAATTAAATGAGCAGTACTTC.